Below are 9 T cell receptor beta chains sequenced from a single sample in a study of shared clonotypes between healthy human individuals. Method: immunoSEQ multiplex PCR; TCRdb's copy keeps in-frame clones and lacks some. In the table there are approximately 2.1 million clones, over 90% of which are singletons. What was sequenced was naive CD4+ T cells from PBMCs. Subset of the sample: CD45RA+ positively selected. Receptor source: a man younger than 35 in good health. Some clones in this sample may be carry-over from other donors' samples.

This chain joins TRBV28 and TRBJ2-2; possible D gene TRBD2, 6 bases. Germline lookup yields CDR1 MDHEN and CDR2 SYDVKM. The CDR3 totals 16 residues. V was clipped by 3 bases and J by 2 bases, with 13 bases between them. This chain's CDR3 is CASSLAPSANTGELFF. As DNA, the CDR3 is TGTGCCAGCAGTTTGGCTCCTAGCGCAAACACCGGGGAGCTGTTTTTT. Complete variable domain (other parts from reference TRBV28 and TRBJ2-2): DVKVTQSSRYLVKRTGEKVFLECVQDMDHENMFWYRQDPGLGLRLIYFSYDVKMKEKGDIPEGYSVSREKKERFSLILESASTNQTSMYLCASSLAPSANTGELFFGEGSRLTVL.

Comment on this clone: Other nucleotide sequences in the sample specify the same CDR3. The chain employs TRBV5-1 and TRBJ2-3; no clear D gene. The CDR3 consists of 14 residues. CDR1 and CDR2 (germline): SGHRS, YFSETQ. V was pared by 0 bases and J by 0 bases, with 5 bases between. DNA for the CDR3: TGCGCCAGCAGCTTGGAGGTCAGCACAGATACGCAGTATTTT. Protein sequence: CASSLEVSTDTQYF.

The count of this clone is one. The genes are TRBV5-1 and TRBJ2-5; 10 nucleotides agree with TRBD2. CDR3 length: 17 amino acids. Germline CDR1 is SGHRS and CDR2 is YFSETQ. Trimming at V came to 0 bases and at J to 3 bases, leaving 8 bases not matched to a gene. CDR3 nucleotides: TGCGCCAGCAGCTTGGGGGTAGCGGGAGGAGTTGAAGAGACCCAGTACTTC. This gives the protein CASSLGVAGGVEETQYF.

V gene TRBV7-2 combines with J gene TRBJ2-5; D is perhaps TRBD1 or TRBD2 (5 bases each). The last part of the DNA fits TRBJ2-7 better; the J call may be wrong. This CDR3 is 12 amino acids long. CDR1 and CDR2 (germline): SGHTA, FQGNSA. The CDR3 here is CASSPGPYEQYF. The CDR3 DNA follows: TGTGCCAGCAGCCCGGGACCCTACGAGCAGTACTTC.

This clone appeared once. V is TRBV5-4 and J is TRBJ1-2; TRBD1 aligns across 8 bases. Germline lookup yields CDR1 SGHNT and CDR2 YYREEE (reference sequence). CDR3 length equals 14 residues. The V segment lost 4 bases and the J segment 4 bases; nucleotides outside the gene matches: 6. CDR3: CASSPQGAPYGYTF. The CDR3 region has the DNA TGTGCCAGCAGCCCGCAGGGGGCGCCCTATGGCTACACCTTC.

This chain's CDR3 is CASSLGLGPYEQYF. CDR3 DNA sequence: TGTGCCAGCAGCTTGGGGCTTGGACCCTACGAGCAGTACTTC. The chain recombines TRBV5-4 with TRBJ2-7; D gene unclear. The CDR3 has 14 amino acids. The germline gives CDR1 SGHNT, CDR2 YYREEE (reference sequence). Trimming removed 0 bases at V and 2 bases at J, with 9 bases between.

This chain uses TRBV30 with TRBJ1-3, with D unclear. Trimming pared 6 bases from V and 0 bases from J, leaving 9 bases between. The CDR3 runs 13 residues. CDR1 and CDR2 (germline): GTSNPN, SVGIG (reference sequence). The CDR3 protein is CACSGSSGNTIYF. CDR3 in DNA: TGTGCCTGCTCTGGTTCCTCTGGAAACACCATATATTTT.

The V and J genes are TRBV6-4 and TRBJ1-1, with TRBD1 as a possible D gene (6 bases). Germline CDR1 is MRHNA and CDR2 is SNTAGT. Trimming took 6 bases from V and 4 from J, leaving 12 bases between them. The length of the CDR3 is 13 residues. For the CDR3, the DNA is TGTGCCAGCAGACAGGGATGGGGCACTGAAGCTTTCTTT. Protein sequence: CASRQGWGTEAFF.

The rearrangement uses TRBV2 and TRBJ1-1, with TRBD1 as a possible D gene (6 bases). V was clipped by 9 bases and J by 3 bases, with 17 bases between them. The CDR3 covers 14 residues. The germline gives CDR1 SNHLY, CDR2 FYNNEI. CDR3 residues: CASTGLVGYTEAFF. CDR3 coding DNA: TGTGCCAGTACAGGGTTGGTTGGCTACACTGAAGCTTTCTTT.